Listed below are T cell receptor beta chains from one sample, sequenced in a study of post-analysis software for immune sequencing data. From the PCR reads, TCRdb called clonotypes with MiXCR, one entry per CDR3 protein. The table records hundreds of thousands of distinct CDR3 sequences, roughly 45% of them present only once. Sample: blood. The source is a girl aged 10 to 17 with multiple sclerosis. Each CDR3 is given without its conserved first and last residue.

j_call | v_call | cdr3_aa
TRBJ1-1 | TRBV20-1 | SASPGTVTEAF
TRBJ2-3 | TRBV6-5 | ASSLGWFTDTQY
. | TRBV14 | ASSPTGAGTQY
TRBJ2-5 | TRBV12-3/TRBV12-4 | ASSSGAGAWETQY
TRBJ2-7 | TRBV7-9 | ASSPPVGWGQLSYEQY
TRBJ1-2 | TRBV28 | ASSSGTPNGYT
TRBJ2-1 | TRBV10-3 | AISESIRKRLAGGKNEQF
TRBJ2-5 | TRBV4-1 | ASSENGAVVSETQY
TRBJ2-5 | TRBV12-3/TRBV12-4 | ASSPEGALFETQY
TRBJ2-6 | TRBV5-1 | ASSSGQDSGANVLT
TRBJ2-5 | TRBV5-6 | ASSVRGLATETQY
TRBJ2-5 | TRBV10-3 | AISLDREETQY
TRBJ2-7 | TRBV20-1 | SARDDRGVYEQY
TRBJ2-1 | TRBV27 | ASSLSRTVWREQF
TRBJ1-2 | TRBV24-1 | ATMAGTAYGYT
TRBJ1-6 | TRBV20-1 | SARQGIGSPLH
TRBJ1-5 | TRBV6-6 | ASSPSSGDWNQPQH
TRBJ2-1 | TRBV24-1 | ATSDRGAYNEQF
TRBJ2-1 | TRBV3-1 | ASSQEAGMDNEQF
TRBJ2-3 | TRBV27 | ASRDRGRGDTQY
TRBJ2-1 | TRBV28 | ASEGGLAGGPGNEQF
TRBJ2-7 | TRBV12-3/TRBV12-4 | ASSPHGGFTAYEQY
TRBJ2-7 | TRBV6-6 | ASSYGQAAYEQY
TRBJ2-4 | TRBV12-3/TRBV12-4 | ASSWAGQGRNIQY
TRBJ2-7 | TRBV18 | ASSSGPGINEQY
TRBJ2-3 | TRBV10-3 | AISEEGGQGLGTDTQY
TRBJ1-2 | TRBV7-8 | ASSLEKGSIQYVGYT
TRBJ2-4 | TRBV20-1 | SVRTGEAKNIQY